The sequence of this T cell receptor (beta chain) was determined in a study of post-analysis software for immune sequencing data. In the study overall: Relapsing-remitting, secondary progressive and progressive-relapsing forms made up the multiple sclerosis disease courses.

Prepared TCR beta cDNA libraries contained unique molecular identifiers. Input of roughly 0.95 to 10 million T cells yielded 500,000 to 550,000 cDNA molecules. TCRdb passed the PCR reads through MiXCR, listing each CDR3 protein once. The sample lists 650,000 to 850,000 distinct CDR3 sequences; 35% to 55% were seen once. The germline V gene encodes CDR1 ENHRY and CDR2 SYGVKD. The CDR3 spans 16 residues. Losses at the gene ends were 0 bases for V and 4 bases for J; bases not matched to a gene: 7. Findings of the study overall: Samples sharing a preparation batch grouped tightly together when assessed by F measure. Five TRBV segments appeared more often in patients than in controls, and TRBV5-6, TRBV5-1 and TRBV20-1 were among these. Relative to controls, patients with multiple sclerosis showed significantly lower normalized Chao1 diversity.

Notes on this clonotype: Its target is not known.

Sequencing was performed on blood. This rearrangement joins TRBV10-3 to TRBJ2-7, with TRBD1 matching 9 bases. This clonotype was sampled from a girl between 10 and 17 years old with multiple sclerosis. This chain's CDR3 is CAISESRGQGGYEQYF. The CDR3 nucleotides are TGTGCCATCAGTGAGTCCCGGGGACAGGGCGGTTACGAGCAGTACTTC.